This TCR beta chain comes out of a study of shared clonotypes between healthy human individuals. About this clone: What it binds is unknown. The same CDR3 is also encoded by other DNA sequences in this sample.

Each cell subset's genomic DNA was divided evenly among several immunoSEQ plates. Method: immunoSEQ multiplex PCR; TCRdb's copy keeps in-frame clones and lacks some. The data hold more than 1 million clones, with 78% observed a single time. Points from the study as a whole: An effect of sequencing depth on clonotype sharing among donors was expected.

V was clipped by 1 base and J by 2 bases; unmatched bases: 0. From germline, CDR1 is SGHNT and CDR2 YENEEA. This CDR3 region has 15 residues. The TCR comes from a man in his late teens or twenties in good health. Some clones in this sample may be carry-over from other donors' samples. This sequence joins TRBV11-3 and TRBJ2-3, with 10 bases lining up with TRBD1. Sequences were obtained from memory CD4+ T cells from PBMCs. Subset in this sample: CD45RA-negative fraction. CDR3: CASSLGQGATDTQYF. CDR3 sequence (DNA): TGTGCCAGCAGCTTAGGACAGGGGGCCACAGATACGCAGTATTTT.